The clone carrying this TCR beta chain has a handful of counts. The antigen is undetermined. Per germline, CDR1 LGHNA and CDR2 YNFKEQ. This CDR3 has 16 residues. The germline V and J ends were trimmed by 5 bases and 6 bases, with 23 bases remaining between them. This entry is derived from a study of spatial heterogeneity in lung cancer. Background on the study: More beta-chain than alpha-chain sequences were consistently detected. The study, taken as a whole, reports: In blood, ubiquitous expanded tumor TCRs appeared more at resection than follow-up.

Every TCR cDNA molecule carried a tag that served as a unique molecular identifier. TCRdb fed the 5' RACE reads into MiXCR, producing one record per CDR3 protein. The table has under 100,000 distinct CDR3 sequences, 7% to 9% seen once. The sample's time point: sample taken at primary tumor resection. Whole RNA was taken from tumor, nontumor lung or frozen PBMC; it was then sequenced unsorted. Donation came from 70 or so patients with untreated early-stage non-small cell lung cancer. The receptor comes from a male donor with early-stage non-small cell lung cancer. This sequence joins TRBV4-2 and TRBJ2-7; tentatively, D is TRBD1 or TRBD2 (5 bases each). The sequences come from PBMCs, collected at surgery. CDR3 bases: TGTGCCAGCAGCGTCTCTTCGGCAGGGACGTTACTCGAGCAGTACTTC. It encodes CASSVSSAGTLLEQYF.